The table lists the clone carrying this TCR beta chain with many counts. Antigen: not known. Individual TCR cDNA molecules each bore their own unique molecular identifier. TCRdb itself ran the 5' RACE reads through MiXCR, one entry per CDR3 protein. This table holds about 21,000 distinct CDR3 sequences, 4.5% to 5.5% found once. Time point noted: sample taken at primary tumor resection. Frozen PBMC, nontumor lung or tumor provided whole RNA, which was sequenced unsorted. The data belong to a study of spatial heterogeneity in lung cancer. Study-wide results and caveats: Ubiquitous expanded tumor TCRs appeared in blood more at resection than follow-up.

Here the sequenced sample was PBMCs, taken at surgery. The origin of this receptor is a male donor with early-stage non-small cell lung cancer.

The CDR3 nucleotides are TGTGCCAGCACCGATCCGGGACTGTATAATGAAAAACTGTTTTTT. It is translated as CASTDPGLYNEKLFF. The J gene is TRBJ1-4, the V gene TRBV6-6; possible D gene TRBD1, 5 bases. The CDR3 is made up of 15 amino acids. Germline CDR1 is MNHNY and CDR2 is SVGAGI (reference sequence). V was pared by 7 bases and J by 4 bases, with 16 bases between.